This T cell receptor beta chain was captured in a study of cytomegalovirus exposure and HLA in healthy donors. General study points: Three CMV-associated chains proved CMV antigen-specific in vitro.

PCR employed 60 Vbeta and 13 Jbeta primers. Clones were sequenced by immunoSEQ multiplex PCR, and TCRdb holds only the in-frame ones, with some missing. The table lists 90,000 to 120,000 clones, around 74% of them singletons. Points on this clone: Its antigen is unidentified.

CDR1 is SEHNR, CDR2 FQNEAQ, per germline (reference sequence). Trimming took 4 bases from V and 10 from J, leaving 14 bases between them. This CDR3 spans 14 amino acids. This rearrangement joins TRBV7-9 to TRBJ1-6; D perhaps matches TRBD1 (5 bases). Material: PBMCs. The source of this sequence is a woman in her 40s in good health and CMV-seropositive. CDR3 amino acids: CASSSEQVRSPLHF. CDR3 DNA sequence: TGTGCCAGCAGCTCAGAACAGGTTCGATCACCCCTCCACTTT.